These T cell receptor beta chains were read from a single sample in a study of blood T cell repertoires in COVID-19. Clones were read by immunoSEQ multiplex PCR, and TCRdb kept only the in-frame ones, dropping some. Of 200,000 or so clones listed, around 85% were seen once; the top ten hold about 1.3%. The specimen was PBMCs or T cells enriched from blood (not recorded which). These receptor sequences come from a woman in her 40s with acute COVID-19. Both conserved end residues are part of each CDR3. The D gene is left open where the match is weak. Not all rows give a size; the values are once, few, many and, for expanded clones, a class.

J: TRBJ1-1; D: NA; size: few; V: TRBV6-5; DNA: TGTGCCAGCACAAGGGGTTGGGACACTGAAGCTTTCTTT; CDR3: CASTRGWDTEAFF
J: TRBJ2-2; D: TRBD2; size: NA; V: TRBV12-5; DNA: TGTGCTAGTGGGATGGGACTAGCGGGCACCGGGGAGCTGTTTTTT; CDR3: CASGMGLAGTGELFF
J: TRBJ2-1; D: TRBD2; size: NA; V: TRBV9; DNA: TGTGCCAGCAGCGTAGAGGCTAGCGGCTATGAGCAGTTCTTC; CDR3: CASSVEASGYEQFF
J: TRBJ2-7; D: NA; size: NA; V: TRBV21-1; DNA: TGTGCCAGCATCTCCAGGCAGAGGGCTTACTCCTACGAGCAGTACTTC; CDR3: CASISRQRAYSYEQYF
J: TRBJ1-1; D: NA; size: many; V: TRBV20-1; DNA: TGCAGTGCTAGCTATCATGCTGAAGCTTTCTTT; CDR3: CSASYHAEAFF
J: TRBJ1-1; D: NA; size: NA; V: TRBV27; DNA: TGTGCCAGCAGCGAGGTCCGGGATCGTCGGGCTTTCTTT; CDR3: CASSEVRDRRAFF
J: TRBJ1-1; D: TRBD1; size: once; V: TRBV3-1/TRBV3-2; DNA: TGTGCCAGCAGCCAAACAGGGGACACTGAAGCTTTCTTT; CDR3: CASSQTGDTEAFF
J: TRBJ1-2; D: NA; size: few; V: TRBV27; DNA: TGTGCCAGCAGTTCAAGAGACAGTATGGATGGCTACACCTTC; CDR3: CASSSRDSMDGYTF
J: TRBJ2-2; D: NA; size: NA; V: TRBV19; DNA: TGTGCCAGTAGTATAGACTATTCGAACACCGGGGAGCTGTTTTTT; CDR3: CASSIDYSNTGELFF
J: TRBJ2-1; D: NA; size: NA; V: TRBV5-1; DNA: TGCGCCAGCAGCCGGAGTTGGGGGGAATACTCCTACAATGAGCAGTTCTTC; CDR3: CASSRSWGEYSYNEQFF
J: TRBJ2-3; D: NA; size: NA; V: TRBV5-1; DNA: TGCGCCAGCAGCTTGGGGGAGGTGAGCACAGATACGCAGTATTTT; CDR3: CASSLGEVSTDTQYF
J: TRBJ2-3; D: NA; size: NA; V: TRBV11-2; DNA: TGTGCCAGCAGCCTCCCGGGGGGCACAGATACGCAGTATTTT; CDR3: CASSLPGGTDTQYF
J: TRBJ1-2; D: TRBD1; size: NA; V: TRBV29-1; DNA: TGCAGCGTGGGGGGACAGCTTATCCACCTAAGCTATGGCTACACCTTC; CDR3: CSVGGQLIHLSYGYTF
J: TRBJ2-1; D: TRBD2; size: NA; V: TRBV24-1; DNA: TGTGCCCCCCATCCGGGAGGGGGGGTCTACAATGAGCAGTTCTTC; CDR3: CAPHPGGGVYNEQFF
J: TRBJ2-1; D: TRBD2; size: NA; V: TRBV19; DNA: TGTGCCAGTACTGCGGGACTAGCGAACTACAATGAGCAGTTCTTC; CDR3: CASTAGLANYNEQFF
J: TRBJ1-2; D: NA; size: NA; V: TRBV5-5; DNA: TGTGCCAGCAGCCCCGAGGAGGGGTTGGGTGGCTACACCTTC; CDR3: CASSPEEGLGGYTF
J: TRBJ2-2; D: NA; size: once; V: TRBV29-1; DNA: TGCAGCGTTGAGGGTCCAAGCGGGAACACCGGGGAGCTGTTTTTT; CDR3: CSVEGPSGNTGELFF
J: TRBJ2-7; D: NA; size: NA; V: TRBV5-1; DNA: TGCGCCAGCAGCCCCGAAGGCGGCTTCTACGAGCAGTACTTC; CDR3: CASSPEGGFYEQYF
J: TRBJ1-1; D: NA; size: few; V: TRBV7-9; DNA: TGTGCCAGCAACCCGGGGGGCGCAACTGAAGCTTTCTTT; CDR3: CASNPGGATEAFF
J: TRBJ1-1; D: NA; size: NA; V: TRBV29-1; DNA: TGCAGCGTGGAGACAGCAACCTACCGCGATGGCGCTTTCTTT; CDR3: CSVETATYRDGAFF